Reported below is one T cell receptor (beta chain). This clone is medium-sized (0.01 to 0.1%). Its antigen is unknown. Base qualities are not provided; no much larger clone lies one nucleotide away. Patients with autoimmune disease history or receiving systemic immunosuppression were excluded from the trial. Peripheral blood for TCR sequencing was collected from all dose cohorts at baseline, on cycle 4 day 1, and on cycle 7 day 1. The samples were drawn from a first-in-human, open-label, multicenter phase I dose-escalation trial of ivuxolimab. Adults with locally advanced or metastatic head and neck squamous cell, hepatocellular, melanoma or renal cell carcinoma were enrolled in the trial. Before TCR sequencing, CD4+ T cells and CD8+ T cells were sorted from peripheral blood as separate populations. The data were obtained in a study of OX40 agonist ivuxolimab in advanced cancers. For context, the study as a whole: The costimulatory receptor OX40 (CD134) was targeted by ivuxolimab, a fully human IgG2 agonistic monoclonal antibody. Intravenous ivuxolimab was administered to patients every 2 weeks at six dose levels: 0.01, 0.1, 0.3, 1.5, 3 and 10 mg/kg. The point of sequencing TCRbeta in the periphery was to test whether ivuxolimab changed TCR sequence diversity and drove clonal T-cell expansion. The paper describes the monotherapy dose-escalation part (N of about 52 patients) of the phase I trial of ivuxolimab. Partial responses occurred in three dose-escalation patients, of whom one had hepatocellular carcinoma and two had cutaneous melanoma. Of the 50 to 55 dose-escalation patients, hepatocellular carcinoma was present in around 19, melanoma in approximately 15, renal cell carcinoma in 9 and head and neck cancer in 9. Patients were allowed to have had prior anti-PD-1, anti-PD-L1 or anti-CTLA-4 therapy, and 30% to 50% of the dose-escalation patients had previously received checkpoint inhibitors. A male proportion of 82.7% and a mean age of approximately 60 years, ranging from 23 to 79, were recorded for the dose-escalation cohort. The paper's findings and limits, for the study overall: Low levels of normalized T-cell clonal expansion were also seen in some patients who did not respond. After ivuxolimab, expanded clones were on average more numerous among CD8+ T cells than among CD4+ T cells. At doses from 0.1 to 3.0 mg/kg, clonal expansion was seen in both CD4+ and CD8+ blood T cells between baseline and week 6. Partial responders in the 0.1-3.0 mg/kg groups had among the lowest normalized peripheral clonal expansion, especially among CD8+ T cells. Which antigens the clonally expanded peripheral T cells were specific for was not determined.

To sequence the TCRbeta CDR3 region, genomic DNA was isolated from the sorted cells. TCRbeta CDR3 regions were sequenced using the immunoSEQ Assay. TCRdb's version of the immuneACCESS table is confined to in-frame rearrangements and falls short of the full clone set. An unresolved V gene accounts for under half of the shortfall where checked; the remainder is of unknown origin. A total of fewer than 30,000 clones appear in this sample, about four fifths of them only once. The ten largest clones capture around 15% of the sample. The CDR3 starts with the cysteine, ends with the phenylalanine, and has 14 residues. Only CDR3 DNA remains: 42 bases, in frame from the first base. V is reduced by 2 bases and J by 3 bases, leaving a spacing of 14 bases between them. The germline V gene (reference sequence) sets CDR1 to GTSNPN and CDR2 to SVGIG.

Sequencing used CD4+ or CD8+ T cells sorted from blood, obtained in a trial of the OX40 agonist ivuxolimab. The clonotype originates from an adult with an advanced solid tumor such as melanoma, head and neck, liver or kidney cancer. Recombination joined TRBV30 with TRBJ2-7, with the D gene not clear enough to name. The nucleotides read TGTGCCTGGAGTCCTTCCGACGGATACTACGAGCAGTACTTC. It codes for CAWSPSDGYYEQYF.